This T cell receptor beta chain was identified in a study of blood T cell repertoires in COVID-19 (dated by TCRdb to about 2020). Study-level background: Collaborator samples came from the United States, Italy and Spain and covered acute and convalescent phases of COVID-19. The prospective study material was composed of cDNA or gDNA derived from T cells, B-cell-depleted T cells, or PBMCs. Subjects who had been exposed to COVID-19, were actively infected with it, or had recovered from it provided the deeply sampled blood TCRbeta repertoires that made up the dataset. A freely available public database, intended as a resource for researchers studying the immune response to SARS-CoV-2, is where the repertoires were released. Samples came from the ongoing ImmuneRACE study (first 160 participants) plus 1,254 subjects from 6 global collaborators. The sample metadata nearly always contained a de-identified subject ID, COVID-19 status, age in years and sex. Where HLA class I and class II types were available, the types were taken from metadata supplied by the sample provider, not from assay-based typing.

The CDR3 runs 16 amino acids, cysteine and phenylalanine included. Of all the DNA, just the CDR3 is kept, 48 bases in frame from base 1. V is trimmed back by 5 bases and J by 3 bases, and the junction contains 9 bases that no gene match accounts for. CDR1 and CDR2, looked up from the germline V gene (reference sequence), are SEHNR and FQNEAQ. TCRbeta CDR3 regions were amplified from genomic DNA using the immunoSEQ Assay, a bias-controlled multiplex PCR. On the authors' methods: Nucleated cell counts per sample were estimated from amplification of reference gene primers within the assay. To quantify the absolute abundance of each unique TCRbeta CDR3 rearrangement, sequence reads were collapsed and filtered. For each sample, productive Simpson clonality was calculated as the square root of Simpson's diversity index over productive rearrangements. This is the immuneACCESS table as TCRdb keeps it, with only in-frame sequences that have V and J called. A part of the clones is gone; compared with another copy, unresolved V genes explain less than half, and the rest is unexplained. V and J calls and clone size are as listed in that table; D and trimming were resolved from the DNA. This sample has around 230,000 clones in its table, and around 83% of those were observed once. In total, the top ten clones hold 12% of the sample.

General conclusions and limits of the study: The amount of clinical and demographic metadata varied by source and participant and was provided uncurated.

A word on this clone: What this receptor recognizes is not known. No base quality values were provided; no much bigger clone lies one nucleotide off.

Collaborating institutions collected whole blood in K2EDTA tubes following their own protocols. For TCRbeta analysis, collaborators shipped samples as frozen whole blood, isolated PBMCs, or DNA extracted from either of those sample types. The sequenced sample consisted of peripheral blood. The receptor chain draws on TRBV7-9 and TRBJ2-3, with TRBD2 matching 9 junction bases. The receptor was isolated from a woman aged 55-75 years with active or convalescent COVID-19. The nucleotide sequence is TGTGCCAGCAGCCTCCGGGCCCTAGCGGGGACAGATACGCAGTATTTT. The resulting protein is CASSLRALAGTDTQYF.